This TCR beta chain was sequenced in a study of STAT5B mutations in CD4+ large granular lymphocyte leukemia. About the study: Among healthy donors, a particular HLA allele went with more CDR3 'QG' motifs.

Findings of the study overall: Main leukemic clonotypes were patient-specific, but 20% to 25% appeared at low frequency elsewhere. Patient CD4-sorted repertoires looked more clonal than healthy CD4+ repertoires, even without putative leukemic clones. Top patient clones used TRBV06 genes more often: 8/27 versus 2/35 in controls.

About this clone: Its antigen is undetermined.

Sequencing was performed with immunoSEQ multiplex PCR; in TCRdb, only in-frame clones are kept and a portion is missing. The sample consists of about 45,000 clones, 70% to 90% of them appearing once. The CDR3 loop spans 15 amino acids. Germline CDR1 reads LNHDA; CDR2 reads SQIVND (reference sequence). V shed 1 base and J shed 2 bases, with 12 bases lying between them. Sequenced sample: CD4+ T cells from blood buffy coats. The chain employs TRBV19 and TRBJ2-7, with no clear D. This clonotype was obtained from a human donor in good health. The DNA for the CDR3 is TGTGCCAGTAGTATAGGGGTAGGGCTGGCCTACGAGCAGTACTTC. Its translation: CASSIGVGLAYEQYF.